Listed below are T cell receptor beta chains from one sample, sequenced in a study of blood T cell repertoires in COVID-19. TCRdb's table, derived via immunoSEQ multiplex PCR, lists solely in-frame clones and lacks some. In the table there are around 160,000 clones, around four fifths of which are singletons. Sequenced input: PBMCs or T cells enriched from blood (not recorded which). Every receptor here comes from a woman in her sixties who had recovered from COVID-19. Both conserved end residues are part of each CDR3. D genes are given only for firm matches. Clone size is not always given. Where it is, it says once, few, many or a class for expanded clones.

clone size	J gene	D gene	V gene	CDR3 DNA	CDR3 protein
.	TRBJ1-2	.	TRBV28	TGTGCCAGCGGGGGCGGCACAGACCTAAACTATGGCTACACCTTC	CASGGGTDLNYGYTF
once	TRBJ2-7	.	TRBV7-3	TGTGCCAGCAGCTCCCTCCCGGCCCGGCTAGCCTGCGAGCAGTACTTC	CASSSLPARLACEQYF
.	TRBJ1-1	.	TRBV12-5	TGTGCTAGTGGGAGGGAGGGGGGCACTGAAGCTTTCTTT	CASGREGGTEAFF
.	TRBJ2-1	.	TRBV5-1	TGCGCCAGCAGCTTGGTCGGAGCGGTCTACAATGAGCAGTTCTTC	CASSLVGAVYNEQFF
.	TRBJ2-2	.	TRBV3-1/TRBV3-2	TGTGCCAGCAGCCGGTTGGGGGGGGCAGAGGAGCTGTTTTTT	CASSRLGGAEELFF
.	TRBJ2-6	.	TRBV5-1	TGCGCCAGCAGCGGGAGCTCTGGGGCCAACGTCCTGACTTTC	CASSGSSGANVLTF
once	TRBJ2-2	TRBD1	TRBV30	TGTGCCTGGGCCGGACAGGGACACACCGGGGAGCTGTTTTTT	CAWAGQGHTGELFF
.	TRBJ1-4	TRBD1	TRBV19	TGTGCCAGTAGCTTACAGGGGGCTGTTGGAAAACTGTTTTTT	CASSLQGAVGKLFF
.	TRBJ2-1	.	TRBV5-1	TGCGCCAGCAGCTTGGAGGGGGCCTACAATGAGCAGTTCTTC	CASSLEGAYNEQFF
few	TRBJ2-1	TRBD2	TRBV4-1	TGCGCCAGCAGCCAAGGGGCGTCTTTAGCGGGGGGGGTCTATGAGCAGTTCTTC	CASSQGASLAGGVYEQFF